The T cell receptor (beta chain) under discussion was sequenced for a study of beta chain features in type 1 diabetes. As every portion of the isolated RNA was reverse transcribed, the sequencing read expressed TCRB transcripts. Libraries were prepared by immunoSEQ multiplex PCR; TCRdb keeps only in-frame clonotypes and omits some of them. This sample has hundreds of thousands of clones, with 15% found just once. Study observations and caveats: A PCR bias possibly favoring shorter templates would apply equally to patients and controls. Within each of all four CD4+ subsets, Type 1 diabetes patients had TCRB CDR3s that were moderately but significantly shorter.

About this clone: Its antigen remains unknown.

CDR1 LGHNA and CDR2 YSLEER come from the germline V gene. This CDR3 is built from 14 residues. V lost 1 base and J 0 bases, leaving 4 bases between the germline ends. The chain links TRBV4-3 to TRBJ1-3; D is unclear. The sequenced sample consisted of naive CD4+ T cells from blood. The clonotype was recovered from a man younger than 30 in good health. The CDR3 is CASSQVSSGNTIYF. The CDR3 nucleotides are TGCGCCAGCAGCCAAGTAAGCTCTGGAAACACCATATATTTT.